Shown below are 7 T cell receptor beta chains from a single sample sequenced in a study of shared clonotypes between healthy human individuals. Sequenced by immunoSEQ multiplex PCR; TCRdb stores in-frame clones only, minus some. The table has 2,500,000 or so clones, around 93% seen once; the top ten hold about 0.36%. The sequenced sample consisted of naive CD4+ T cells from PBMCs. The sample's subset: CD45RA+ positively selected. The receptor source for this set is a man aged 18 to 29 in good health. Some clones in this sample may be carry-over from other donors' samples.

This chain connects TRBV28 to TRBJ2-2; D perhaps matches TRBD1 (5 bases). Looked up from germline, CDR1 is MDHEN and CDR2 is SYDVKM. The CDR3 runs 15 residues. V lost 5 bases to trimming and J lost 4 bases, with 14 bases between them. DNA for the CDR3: TGTGCCAGCAGTACATTCACAGGATTCACCGGGGAGCTGTTTTTT. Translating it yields CASSTFTGFTGELFF.

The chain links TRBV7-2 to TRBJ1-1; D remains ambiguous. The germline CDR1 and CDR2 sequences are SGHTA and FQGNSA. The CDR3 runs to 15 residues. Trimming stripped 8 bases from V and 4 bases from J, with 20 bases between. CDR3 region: CASRPYGERTTEAFF. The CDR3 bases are TGTGCCAGCCGACCCTATGGGGAGAGGACCACTGAAGCTTTCTTT.

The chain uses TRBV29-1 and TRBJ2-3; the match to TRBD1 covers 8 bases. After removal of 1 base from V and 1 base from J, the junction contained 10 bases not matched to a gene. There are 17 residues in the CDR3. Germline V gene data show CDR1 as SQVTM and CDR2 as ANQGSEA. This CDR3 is CSVEVRGPTGGTDTQYF. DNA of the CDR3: TGCAGCGTTGAAGTCAGGGGGCCCACCGGGGGCACAGATACGCAGTATTTT.

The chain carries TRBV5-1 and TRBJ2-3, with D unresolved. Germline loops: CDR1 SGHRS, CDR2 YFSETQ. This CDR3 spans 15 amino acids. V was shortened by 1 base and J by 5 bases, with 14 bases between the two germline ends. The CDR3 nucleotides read TGCGCCAGCAGCTTGCCAGACACTCGACAAGATACGCAGTATTTT. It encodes CASSLPDTRQDTQYF.

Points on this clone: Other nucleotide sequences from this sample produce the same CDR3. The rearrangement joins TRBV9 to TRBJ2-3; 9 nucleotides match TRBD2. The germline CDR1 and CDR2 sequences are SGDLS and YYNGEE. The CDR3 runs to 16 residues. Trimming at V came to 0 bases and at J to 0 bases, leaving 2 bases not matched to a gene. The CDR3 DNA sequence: TGTGCCAGCAGCGTAGGACTAGCGGCTAGCACAGATACGCAGTATTTT. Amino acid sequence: CASSVGLAASTDTQYF.

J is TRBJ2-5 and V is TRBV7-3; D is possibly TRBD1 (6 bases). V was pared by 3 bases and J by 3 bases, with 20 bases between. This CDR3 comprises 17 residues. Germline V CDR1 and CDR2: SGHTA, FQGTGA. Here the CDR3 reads CASSLTGRAVLKETQYF. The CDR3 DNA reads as TGTGCCAGCAGCTTGACAGGCCGAGCGGTACTCAAAGAGACCCAGTACTTC.

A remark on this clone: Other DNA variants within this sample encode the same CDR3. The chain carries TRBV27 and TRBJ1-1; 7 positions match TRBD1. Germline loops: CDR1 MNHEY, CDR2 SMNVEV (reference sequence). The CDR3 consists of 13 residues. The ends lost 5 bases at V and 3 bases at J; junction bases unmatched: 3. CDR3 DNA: TGTGCCAGCAGTCTACAGGGGTACACTGAAGCTTTCTTT. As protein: CASSLQGYTEAFF.